This is a list of T cell receptor beta chains from one sample in a study of identifying expanded T cells in peripheral blood. Generated by immunoSEQ multiplex PCR, the TCRdb table keeps only in-frame clones and is missing some. The table lists 50,000 to 70,000 clones, about 89% of them singletons. The sequenced sample was blood. These receptor sequences come from a person aged 18 to 70 in good health. Each CDR3 is given with its conserved first and last residue. D genes are given only for firm matches. Size values are once, few and many counts, or a class for expanded clones, and some rows have none.

D,J,size,V,DNA,CDR3
TRBD1,TRBJ2-1,once,TRBV5-1,TGCGCCAGCAGCTTCGGGACAGGGGGTTGGAATGAGCAGTTCTTC,CASSFGTGGWNEQFF
.,TRBJ2-1,.,TRBV2,TGTGCCAGCCTTCAGGACAGCGTTTACAATGAGCAGTTCTTC,CASLQDSVYNEQFF
TRBD1,TRBJ2-3,.,TRBV4-1,TGCGCCAGCAGCCTAGGACAGGGGGATACAGATACGCAGTATTTT,CASSLGQGDTDTQYF
TRBD1,TRBJ2-7,.,TRBV6-6,TGTGCCAGCACCGCCGGGGACAGCCCCTACGAGCAGTACTTC,CASTAGDSPYEQYF
TRBD1,TRBJ2-7,.,TRBV9,TGTGCCAGCAGCCTCGGACAGGGGGCGTATGAGCAGTACTTC,CASSLGQGAYEQYF
TRBD2,TRBJ2-2,.,TRBV30,TGTGCCTGGAGTGTACGGACTAGCGGGAGAATTGGGTTCGCCGGGGAGCTGTTTTTT,CAWSVRTSGRIGFAGELFF
.,TRBJ2-2,.,TRBV10-3,TGTGCCATCAAGGGCGACACCGGGGAGCTGTTTTTT,CAIKGDTGELFF
.,TRBJ2-3,once,TRBV19,TGTGCCAGTAGCGACGTCGACAGCACAGATACGCAGTATTTT,CASSDVDSTDTQYF
TRBD2,TRBJ2-5,.,TRBV6-6,TGTGCCAGCACCACGGGAGGGCTGGGGACCCAGTACTTC,CASTTGGLGTQYF
.,TRBJ2-7,.,TRBV7-8,TGTGCCAGCAGCTTAGCATCTACAGCTGTCTCCTACGAGCAGTACTTC,CASSLASTAVSYEQYF
.,TRBJ2-7,.,TRBV7-9,TGTGCCAGCAGCACGATACAGGGAACCTACGAGCAGTACTTC,CASSTIQGTYEQYF
TRBD1,TRBJ1-3,few,TRBV5-6,TGTGCCAGCAGCCCCTCAAAATGGACAGGGACCCTAATTGGAAACACCATATATTTT,CASSPSKWTGTLIGNTIYF
TRBD1,TRBJ2-5,.,TRBV28,TGTGCCAGCACTTCAGGGGACAGGGTCCAAGAGACCCAGTACTTC,CASTSGDRVQETQYF
.,TRBJ2-7,once,TRBV7-9,TGTGCCAGCAGCTCCCCCCCCCGCAACGAGCAGTACTTC,CASSSPPRNEQYF
.,TRBJ2-5,.,TRBV7-9,TGTGCCAGCAGCTTGGGGGCACTAGAGACCCAGTACTTC,CASSLGALETQYF
.,TRBJ1-5,.,TRBV29-1,TGCAGCGTGGGACAAGGGGGGACCAATCAGCCCCAGCATTTT,CSVGQGGTNQPQHF
.,TRBJ2-7,.,TRBV7-8,TGTGCCAGCAGCGACGCTCAAGACCGAAGGGGCTACGAGCAGTACTTC,CASSDAQDRRGYEQYF
.,TRBJ1-2,.,TRBV6-1,TGTGCCAGCAGTGAAGTCATCTTCAAGACTAACTATGGCTACACCTTC,CASSEVIFKTNYGYTF
.,TRBJ2-2,.,TRBV4-3,TGCGCCAGCAGCCAAGTCAGGGGCACCGGGGAGCTGTTTTTT,CASSQVRGTGELFF
.,TRBJ2-7,.,TRBV18,TGTGCCAGCTCACCAGGGCAGGGGCACTCCTACGAGCAGTACTTC,CASSPGQGHSYEQYF
TRBD2,TRBJ2-4,.,TRBV2,TGTGCCAGCAACCCGACTAGCGGGGGGGGAAACATTCAGTACTTC,CASNPTSGGGNIQYF
TRBD1,TRBJ2-1,few,TRBV29-1,TGCAGCGTTACAGGGGGCGACTCCTACAATGAGCAGTTCTTC,CSVTGGDSYNEQFF
.,TRBJ2-5,.,TRBV2,TGTGCCAGCAGTGTAGGGGTAGTAGGAGAGACCCAGTACTTC,CASSVGVVGETQYF
.,TRBJ2-3,.,TRBV5-1,TGCGCCAGCAGACCTGATAGCACAGATACGCAGTATTTT,CASRPDSTDTQYF
TRBD1,TRBJ1-4,.,TRBV7-2,TGTGCCAGCAGCTCCGGAGTAGGACAGGGGGTTGAAAAACTGTTTTTT,CASSSGVGQGVEKLFF
.,TRBJ2-2,.,TRBV6-4,TGTGCCAGCAGTGTCACAGGGACCGGGGAGCTGTTTTTT,CASSVTGTGELFF
TRBD1,TRBJ2-7,.,TRBV18,TGTGCCAGCTCACCACGGGGGGGACAGGGAGGCGAGCAGTACTTC,CASSPRGGQGGEQYF
TRBD2,TRBJ2-1,.,TRBV11-3,TGTGCCAGCAGCATAAGCGGGGGGGCCGGTAATGAGCAGTTCTTC,CASSISGGAGNEQFF
.,TRBJ2-5,.,TRBV12-2,TGTGCAAGTCGCTTAGCTAGCCAAGAGACCCAGTACTTC,CASRLASQETQYF
.,TRBJ2-1,.,TRBV18,TGTGCCAGCTCACCGGGGACCGACAATGAGCAGTTCTTC,CASSPGTDNEQFF
TRBD2,TRBJ2-2,.,TRBV7-6,TGTGCCAGCAGCTCCCGGGCTAGCGGGAGTTACACCGGGGAGCTGTTTTTT,CASSSRASGSYTGELFF
TRBD1,TRBJ1-2,.,TRBV5-6,TGTGCCAGCAGCAAGGGACAGGGGCAGGGCTATGGCTACACCTTC,CASSKGQGQGYGYTF
.,TRBJ2-7,.,TRBV5-1,TGCGCCAGCAGCCCTTACAGGGAGGGCTACGAGCAGTACTTC,CASSPYREGYEQYF
.,TRBJ2-1,.,TRBV7-3,TGTGCCAGCAGCTTAGGGCTTGGGGTATACAATGAGCAGTTCTTC,CASSLGLGVYNEQFF
TRBD1,TRBJ1-1,once,TRBV9,TGTGCCAGCAGCGATAACAGGGGGCGCGGGAACACTGAAGCTTTCTTT,CASSDNRGRGNTEAFF
.,TRBJ1-2,.,TRBV6-1,TGTGCCAGCAGTGAAGGGGTCGGGCAGGGTGGAAGGTATGGCTACACCTTC,CASSEGVGQGGRYGYTF
.,TRBJ2-3,.,TRBV4-3,TGCGCCAGCAGCCAGGACCATTCTAGCGTACTCACAGATACGCAGTATTTT,CASSQDHSSVLTDTQYF
TRBD1,TRBJ1-5,.,TRBV19,TGTGCCAGTAGTAGGGCAGGGGGTGGCAATCAGCCCCAGCATTTT,CASSRAGGGNQPQHF
.,TRBJ2-5,.,TRBV2,TGTGCCAGCAGCTACGGGGGAAAAGAGACCCAGTACTTC,CASSYGGKETQYF
.,TRBJ1-3,.,TRBV6-1,TGTGCCAGCAGTGAAGCGGGGGGAAACACCATATATTTT,CASSEAGGNTIYF
TRBD2,TRBJ2-3,.,TRBV7-3,TGTGCCAGCAGCTTCAGAGGGAGGGCGGCAGATACGCAGTATTTT,CASSFRGRAADTQYF